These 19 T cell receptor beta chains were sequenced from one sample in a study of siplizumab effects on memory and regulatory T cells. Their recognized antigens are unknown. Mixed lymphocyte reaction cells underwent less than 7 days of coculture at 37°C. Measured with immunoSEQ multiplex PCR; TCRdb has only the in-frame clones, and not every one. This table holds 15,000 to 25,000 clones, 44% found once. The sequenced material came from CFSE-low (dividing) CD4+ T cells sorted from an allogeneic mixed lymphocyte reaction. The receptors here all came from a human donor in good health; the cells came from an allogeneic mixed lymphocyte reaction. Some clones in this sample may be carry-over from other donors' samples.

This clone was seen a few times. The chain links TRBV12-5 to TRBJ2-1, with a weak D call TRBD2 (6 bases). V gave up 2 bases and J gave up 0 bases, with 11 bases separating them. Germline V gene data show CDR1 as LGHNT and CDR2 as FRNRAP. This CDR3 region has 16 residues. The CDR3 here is CASGLNGGSSYNEQFF. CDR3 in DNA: TGTGCTAGTGGTTTGAATGGGGGGAGCTCCTACAATGAGCAGTTCTTC.

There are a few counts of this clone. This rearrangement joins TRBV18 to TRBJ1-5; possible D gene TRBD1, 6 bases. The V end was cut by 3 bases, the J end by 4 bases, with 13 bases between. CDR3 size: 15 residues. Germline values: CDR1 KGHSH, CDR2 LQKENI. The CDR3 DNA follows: TGTGCCAGCTCACCGGACAGACTACTTAATCAGCCCCAGCATTTT. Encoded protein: CASSPDRLLNQPQHF.

The CDR3 is CASQTGLGEAFF. CDR3 in DNA: TGTGCCAGCCAGACAGGGCTTGGCGAAGCTTTCTTT. The chain combines TRBV18 with TRBJ1-1; 7 bases fit TRBD1. The CDR3 covers 12 residues. Germline V gene sequence: CDR1 KGHSH, CDR2 LQKENI. After removal of 8 bases from V and 8 bases from J, the junction contained 8 bases not matched to a gene.

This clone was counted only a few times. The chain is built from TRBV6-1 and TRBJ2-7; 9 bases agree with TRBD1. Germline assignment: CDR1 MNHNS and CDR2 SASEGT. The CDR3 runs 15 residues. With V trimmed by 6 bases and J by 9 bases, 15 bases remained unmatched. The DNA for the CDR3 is TGTGCCAGCAGGGGTGGACAGGGGTCCTACGAAGGGCAGTACTTC. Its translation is CASRGGQGSYEGQYF.

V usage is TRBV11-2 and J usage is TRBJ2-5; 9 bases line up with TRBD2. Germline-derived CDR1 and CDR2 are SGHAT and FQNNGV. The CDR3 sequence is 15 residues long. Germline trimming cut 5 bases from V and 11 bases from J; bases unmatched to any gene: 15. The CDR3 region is CASSLLVAGDREQYF. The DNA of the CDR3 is TGTGCCAGCAGCCTGTTAGTAGCGGGAGACAGAGAGCAGTACTTC.

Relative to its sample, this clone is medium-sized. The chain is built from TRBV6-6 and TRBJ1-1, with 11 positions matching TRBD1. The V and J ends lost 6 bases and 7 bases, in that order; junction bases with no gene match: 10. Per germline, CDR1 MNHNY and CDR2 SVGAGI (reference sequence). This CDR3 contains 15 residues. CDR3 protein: CASSLGQGVQSEAFF. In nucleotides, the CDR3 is TGTGCCAGCAGCCTGGGACAGGGGGTCCAGAGTGAAGCTTTCTTT.

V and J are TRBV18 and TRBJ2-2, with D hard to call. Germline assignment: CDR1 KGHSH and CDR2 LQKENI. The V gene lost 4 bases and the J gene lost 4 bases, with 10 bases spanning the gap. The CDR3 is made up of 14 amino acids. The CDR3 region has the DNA TGTGCCAGCTCACAGGTGGTCACCACCGGGGAGCTGTTTTTT. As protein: CASSQVVTTGELFF.

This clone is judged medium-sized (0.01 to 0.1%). CDR3 in amino acids: CASSLEGPGTVRGQPQHF. The CDR3 nucleotides read TGTGCCAGCAGCTTAGAAGGGCCAGGGACGGTGCGAGGGCAGCCCCAGCATTTT. The V call is TRBV7-9, the J call TRBJ1-5; tentatively, D is TRBD1 (5 bases). This CDR3 is built from 18 residues. Trimming left V 1 base short and J 7 bases short, with 23 bases between. CDR1 is SEHNR and CDR2 is FQNEAQ in the germline V gene (reference sequence).

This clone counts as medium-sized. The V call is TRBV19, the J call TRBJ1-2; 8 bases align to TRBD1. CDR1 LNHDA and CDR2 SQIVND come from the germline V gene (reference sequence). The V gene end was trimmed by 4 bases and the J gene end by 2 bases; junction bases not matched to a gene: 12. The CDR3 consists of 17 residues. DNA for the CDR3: TGTGCCAGTAGTACTCGACAGGGGTCGGGACTAAACTATGGCTACACCTTC. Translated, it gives CASSTRQGSGLNYGYTF.

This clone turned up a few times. Here the CDR3 reads CASSPGQPNEQFF. CDR3 sequence (DNA): TGTGCCAGCTCACCCGGGCAACCGAATGAGCAGTTCTTC. The chain combines TRBV18 with TRBJ2-1; D remains ambiguous. The CDR3 is 13 residues long. Trimming left V 3 bases short and J 7 bases short, with 10 bases between. The germline CDR1 and CDR2 sequences are KGHSH and LQKENI.

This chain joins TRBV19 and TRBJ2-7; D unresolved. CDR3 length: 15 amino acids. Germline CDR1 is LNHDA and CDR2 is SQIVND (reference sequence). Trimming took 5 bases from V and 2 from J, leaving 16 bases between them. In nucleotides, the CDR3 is TGTGCCAGTAGTCGAACATCGGTGCAGCCCTACGAGCAGTACTTC. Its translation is CASSRTSVQPYEQYF.

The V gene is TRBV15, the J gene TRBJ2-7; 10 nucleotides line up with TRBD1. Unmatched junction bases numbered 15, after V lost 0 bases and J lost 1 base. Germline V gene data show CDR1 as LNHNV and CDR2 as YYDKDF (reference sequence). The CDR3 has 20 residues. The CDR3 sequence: CATSRDPRVSGTGDSYEQYF. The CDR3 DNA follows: TGTGCCACCAGCAGAGATCCCCGTGTATCCGGGACAGGGGATTCCTACGAGCAGTACTTC. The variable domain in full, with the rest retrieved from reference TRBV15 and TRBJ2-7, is DAMVIQNPRYQVTQFGKPVTLSCSQTLNHNVMYWYQQKSSQAPKLLFHYYDKDFNNEADTPDNFQSRRPNTSFCFLDIRSPGLGDTAMYLCATSRDPRVSGTGDSYEQYFGPGTRLTVT.

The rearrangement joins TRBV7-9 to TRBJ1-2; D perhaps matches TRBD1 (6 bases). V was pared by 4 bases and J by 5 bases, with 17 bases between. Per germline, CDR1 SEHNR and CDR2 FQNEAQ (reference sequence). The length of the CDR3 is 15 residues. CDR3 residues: CASSSAYTGSYGYTF. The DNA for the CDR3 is TGTGCCAGCAGCTCGGCCTATACAGGGAGTTATGGCTACACCTTC.

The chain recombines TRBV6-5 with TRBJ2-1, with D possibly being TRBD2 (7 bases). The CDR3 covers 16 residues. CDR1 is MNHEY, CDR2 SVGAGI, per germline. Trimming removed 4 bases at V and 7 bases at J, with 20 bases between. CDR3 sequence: CASSSPRAGAFNEQFF. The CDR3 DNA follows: TGTGCCAGCAGTTCCCCCCGGGCGGGGGCCTTTAATGAGCAGTTCTTC.

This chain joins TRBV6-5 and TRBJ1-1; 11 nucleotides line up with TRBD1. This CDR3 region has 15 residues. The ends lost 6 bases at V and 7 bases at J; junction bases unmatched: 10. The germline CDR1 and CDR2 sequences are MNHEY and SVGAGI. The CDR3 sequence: CASSLGQGVQSEAFF. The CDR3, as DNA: TGTGCCAGCAGCCTGGGACAGGGGGTCCAGAGTGAAGCTTTCTTT.

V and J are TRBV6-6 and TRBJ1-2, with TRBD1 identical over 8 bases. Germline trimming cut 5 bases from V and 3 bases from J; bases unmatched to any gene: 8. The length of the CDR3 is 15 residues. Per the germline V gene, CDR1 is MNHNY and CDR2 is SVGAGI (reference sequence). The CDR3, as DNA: TGTGCCAGCAGTCGCCCCGGGACAGGACACTATGGCTACACCTTC. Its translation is CASSRPGTGHYGYTF.

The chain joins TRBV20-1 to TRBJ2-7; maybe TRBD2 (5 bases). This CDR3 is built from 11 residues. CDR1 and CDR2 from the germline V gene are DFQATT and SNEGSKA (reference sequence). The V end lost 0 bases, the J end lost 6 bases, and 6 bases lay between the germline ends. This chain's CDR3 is CSARDRGEQYF. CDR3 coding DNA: TGCAGTGCTAGAGATCGGGGCGAGCAGTACTTC.

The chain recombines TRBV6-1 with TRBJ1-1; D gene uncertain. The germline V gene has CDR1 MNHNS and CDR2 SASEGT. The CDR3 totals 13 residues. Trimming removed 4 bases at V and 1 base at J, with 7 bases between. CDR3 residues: CASSVQPNTEAFF. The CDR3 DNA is TGTGCCAGCAGTGTACAGCCGAACACTGAAGCTTTCTTT.

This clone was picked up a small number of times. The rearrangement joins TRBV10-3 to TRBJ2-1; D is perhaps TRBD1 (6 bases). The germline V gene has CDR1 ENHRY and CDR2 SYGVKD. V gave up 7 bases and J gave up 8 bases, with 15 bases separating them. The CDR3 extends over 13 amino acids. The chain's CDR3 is CAITSGTRYEQFF. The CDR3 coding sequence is TGTGCCATCACCTCCGGGACAAGGTATGAGCAGTTCTTC.